This TCR beta chain was observed in a study of T cells in localized non-small cell lung cancer. Points from the study as a whole: The highest T cell clonality was in uninvolved adjacent lung, above tumor. Longer overall survival was seen with higher T cell density measured in blood. Only one tumor region went through sequencing, so heterogeneity may still be there. Adjacent lung was found to contain a median roughly 60 of the top 100 tumor clones.

J gave up 5 bases and V 1 base, and 4 bases lay outside the gene matches. Germline CDR1 reads MGHRA; CDR2 reads YSYEKL. This CDR3 has 16 amino acids. Worth noting for this clone: The antigen remains undetermined.

The data were produced by immunoSEQ multiplex PCR, yet TCRdb's version contains in-frame clones alone and is incomplete. This sample has about 76,000 clones, with about 88% found just once. This TCR was sampled from a female donor aged 60 or older with stage I lung adenocarcinoma. The rearrangement joins TRBV4-1 to TRBJ2-5, with TRBD2 identical over 13 bases. The sequenced sample was peripheral blood, obtained before any cancer treatment. The CDR3 here is CASSQAGTSGAETQYF. In DNA form, the CDR3 reads TGCGCCAGCAGCCAAGCAGGGACTAGCGGGGCGGAGACCCAGTACTTC.